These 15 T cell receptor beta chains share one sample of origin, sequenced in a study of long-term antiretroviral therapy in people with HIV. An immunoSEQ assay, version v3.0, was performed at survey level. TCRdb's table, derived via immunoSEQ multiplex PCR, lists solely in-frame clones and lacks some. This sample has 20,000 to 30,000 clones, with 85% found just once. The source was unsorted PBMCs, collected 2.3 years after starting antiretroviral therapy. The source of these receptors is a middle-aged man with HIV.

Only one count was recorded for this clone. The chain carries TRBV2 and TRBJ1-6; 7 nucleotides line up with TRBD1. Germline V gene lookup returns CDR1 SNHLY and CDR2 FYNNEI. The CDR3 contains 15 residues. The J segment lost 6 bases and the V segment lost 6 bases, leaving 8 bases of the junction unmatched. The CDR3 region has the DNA TGTGCCAGCAGGTCCTCCGGGACAGTTAATTCACCCCTCCACTTT. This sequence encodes CASRSSGTVNSPLHF. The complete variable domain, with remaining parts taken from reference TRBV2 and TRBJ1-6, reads EPEVTQTPSHQVTQMGQEVILRCVPISNHLYFYWYRQILGQKVEFLVSFYNNEISEKSEIFDDQFSVERPDGSNFTLKIRSTKLEDSAMYFCASRSSGTVNSPLHFGNGTRLTVT.

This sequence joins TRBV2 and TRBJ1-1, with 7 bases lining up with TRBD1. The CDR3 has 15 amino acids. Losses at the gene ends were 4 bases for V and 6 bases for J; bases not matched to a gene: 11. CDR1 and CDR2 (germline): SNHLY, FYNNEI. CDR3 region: CASSVVQGERAEAFF. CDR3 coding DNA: TGTGCCAGCAGTGTCGTTCAGGGGGAAAGGGCTGAAGCTTTCTTT.

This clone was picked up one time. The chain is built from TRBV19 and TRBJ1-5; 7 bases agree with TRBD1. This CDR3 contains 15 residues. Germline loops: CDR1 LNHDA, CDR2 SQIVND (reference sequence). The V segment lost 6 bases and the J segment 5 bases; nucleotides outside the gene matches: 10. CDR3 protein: CASSPDRALDQPQHF. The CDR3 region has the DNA TGTGCCAGTAGCCCAGACAGGGCGCTTGATCAGCCCCAGCATTTT.

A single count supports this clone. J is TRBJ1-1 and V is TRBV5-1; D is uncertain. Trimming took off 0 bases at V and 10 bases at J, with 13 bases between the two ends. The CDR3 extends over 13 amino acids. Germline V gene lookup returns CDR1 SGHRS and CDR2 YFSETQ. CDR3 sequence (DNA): TGCGCCAGCAGCTTGGAATCAAACGAAGTAGCTTTCTTT. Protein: CASSLESNEVAFF.

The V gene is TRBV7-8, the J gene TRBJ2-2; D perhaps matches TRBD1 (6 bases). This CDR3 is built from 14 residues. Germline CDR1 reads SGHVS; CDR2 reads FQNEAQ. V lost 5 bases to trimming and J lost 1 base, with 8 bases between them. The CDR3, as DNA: TGTGCCAGCAGCCAGACAGGGAACACCGGGGAGCTGTTTTTT. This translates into CASSQTGNTGELFF.

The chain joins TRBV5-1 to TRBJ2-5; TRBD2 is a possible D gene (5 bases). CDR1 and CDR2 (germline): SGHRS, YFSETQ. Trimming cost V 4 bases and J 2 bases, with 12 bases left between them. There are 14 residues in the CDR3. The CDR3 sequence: CASSPQDFQETQYF. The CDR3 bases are TGCGCCAGCAGCCCCCAGGACTTTCAAGAGACCCAGTACTTC.

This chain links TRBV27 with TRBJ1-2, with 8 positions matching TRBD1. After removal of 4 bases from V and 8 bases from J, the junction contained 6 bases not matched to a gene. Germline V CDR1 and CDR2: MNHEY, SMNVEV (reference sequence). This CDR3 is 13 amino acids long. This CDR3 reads CASSSGQATGYTF. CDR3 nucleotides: TGTGCCAGCAGTTCGGGACAGGCTACAGGCTACACCTTC.

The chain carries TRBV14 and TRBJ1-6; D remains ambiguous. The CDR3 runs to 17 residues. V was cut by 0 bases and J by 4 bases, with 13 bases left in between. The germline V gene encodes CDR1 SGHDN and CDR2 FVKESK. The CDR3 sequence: CASSQDPRPLYNSPLHF. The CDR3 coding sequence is TGTGCCAGCAGCCAAGATCCCAGGCCCCTTTATAATTCACCCCTCCACTTT.

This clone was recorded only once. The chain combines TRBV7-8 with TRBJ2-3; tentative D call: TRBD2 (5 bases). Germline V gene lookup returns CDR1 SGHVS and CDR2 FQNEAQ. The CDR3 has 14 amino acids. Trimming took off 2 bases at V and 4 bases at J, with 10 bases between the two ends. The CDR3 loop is CASSLIGRADTQYF. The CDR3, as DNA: TGTGCCAGCAGCTTAATAGGGCGGGCAGATACGCAGTATTTT.

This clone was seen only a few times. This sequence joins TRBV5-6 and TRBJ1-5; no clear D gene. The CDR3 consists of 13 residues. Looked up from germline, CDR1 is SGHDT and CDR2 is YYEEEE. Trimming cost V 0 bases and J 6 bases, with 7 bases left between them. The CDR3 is CASSLGQTQPQHF. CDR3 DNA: TGTGCCAGCAGCTTGGGGCAAACTCAGCCCCAGCATTTT.

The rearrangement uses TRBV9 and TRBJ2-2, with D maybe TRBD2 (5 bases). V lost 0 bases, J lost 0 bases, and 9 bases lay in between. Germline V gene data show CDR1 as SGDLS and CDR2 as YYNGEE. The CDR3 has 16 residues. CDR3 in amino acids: CASSVGLASNTGELFF. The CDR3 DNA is TGTGCCAGCAGCGTAGGCCTAGCCTCGAACACCGGGGAGCTGTTTTTT.

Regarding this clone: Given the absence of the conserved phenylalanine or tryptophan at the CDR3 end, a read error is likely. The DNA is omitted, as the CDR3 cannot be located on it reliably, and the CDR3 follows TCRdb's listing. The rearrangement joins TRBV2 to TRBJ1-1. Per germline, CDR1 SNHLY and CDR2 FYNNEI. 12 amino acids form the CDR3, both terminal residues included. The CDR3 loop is CAIDGTPRGELL.

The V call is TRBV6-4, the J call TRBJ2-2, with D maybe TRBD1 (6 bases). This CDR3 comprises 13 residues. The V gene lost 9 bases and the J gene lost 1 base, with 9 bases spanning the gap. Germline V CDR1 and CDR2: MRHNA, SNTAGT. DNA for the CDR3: TGTGCCAGTATGGACAGGAACACCGGGGAGCTGTTTTTT. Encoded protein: CASMDRNTGELFF.

In DNA form, the CDR3 reads TGTGCCACTCATACGGGTTATGGCTACACCTTC. It codes for CATHTGYGYTF. The chain joins TRBV27 to TRBJ1-2; D is unresolved. The ends were cut back, 10 bases at V and 5 bases at J, with 11 bases in the middle. Germline CDR1 and CDR2: MNHEY and SMNVEV (reference sequence). This CDR3 spans 11 amino acids.

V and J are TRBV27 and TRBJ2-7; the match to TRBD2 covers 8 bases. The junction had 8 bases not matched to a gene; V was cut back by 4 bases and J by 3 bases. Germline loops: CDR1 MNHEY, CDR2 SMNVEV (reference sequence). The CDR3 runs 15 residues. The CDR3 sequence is CASSSFGGVSYEQYF. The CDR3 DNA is TGTGCCAGCAGTTCTTTCGGGGGGGTCAGCTACGAGCAGTACTTC.